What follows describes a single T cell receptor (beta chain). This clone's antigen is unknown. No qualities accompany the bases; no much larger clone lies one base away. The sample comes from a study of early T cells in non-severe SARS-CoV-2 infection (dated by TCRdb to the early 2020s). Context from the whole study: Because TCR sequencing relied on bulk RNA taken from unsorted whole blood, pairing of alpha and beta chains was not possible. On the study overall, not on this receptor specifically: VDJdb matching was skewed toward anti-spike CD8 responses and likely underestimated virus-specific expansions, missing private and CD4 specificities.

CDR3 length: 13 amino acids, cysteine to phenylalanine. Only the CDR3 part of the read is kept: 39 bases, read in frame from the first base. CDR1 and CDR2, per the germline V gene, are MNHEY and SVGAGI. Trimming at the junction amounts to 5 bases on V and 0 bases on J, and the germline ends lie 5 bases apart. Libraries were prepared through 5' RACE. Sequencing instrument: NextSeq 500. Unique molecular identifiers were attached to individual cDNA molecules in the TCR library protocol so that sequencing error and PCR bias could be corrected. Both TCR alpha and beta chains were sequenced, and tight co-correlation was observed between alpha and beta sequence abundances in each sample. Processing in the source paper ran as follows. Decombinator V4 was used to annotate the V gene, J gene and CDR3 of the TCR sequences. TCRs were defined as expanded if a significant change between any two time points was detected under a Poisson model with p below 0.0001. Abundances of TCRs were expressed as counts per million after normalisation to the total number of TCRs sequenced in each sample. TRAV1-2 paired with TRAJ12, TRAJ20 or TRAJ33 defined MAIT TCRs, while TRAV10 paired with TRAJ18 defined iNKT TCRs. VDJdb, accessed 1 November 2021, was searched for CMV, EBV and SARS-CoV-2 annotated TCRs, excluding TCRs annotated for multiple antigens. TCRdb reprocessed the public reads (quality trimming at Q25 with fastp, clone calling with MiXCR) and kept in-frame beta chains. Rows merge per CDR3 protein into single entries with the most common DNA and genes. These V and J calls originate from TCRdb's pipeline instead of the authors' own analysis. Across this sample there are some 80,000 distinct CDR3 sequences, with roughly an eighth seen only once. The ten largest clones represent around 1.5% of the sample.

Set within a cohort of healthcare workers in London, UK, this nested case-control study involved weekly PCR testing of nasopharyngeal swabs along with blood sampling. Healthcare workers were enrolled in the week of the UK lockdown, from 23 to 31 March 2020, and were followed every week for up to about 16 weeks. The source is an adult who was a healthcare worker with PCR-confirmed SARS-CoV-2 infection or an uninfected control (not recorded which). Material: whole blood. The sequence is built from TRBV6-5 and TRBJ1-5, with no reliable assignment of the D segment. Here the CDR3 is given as CASSTVSNQPQHF. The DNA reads TGTGCCAGCAGTACAGTTAGCAATCAGCCCCAGCATTTT.